The next 30 T cell receptor beta chains were all read from a single sample in a study of brain T cells in children with intractable seizures. Produced via immunoSEQ multiplex PCR; TCRdb's table is partial and in-frame only. This table holds about 120,000 clones, approximately 94% found once. The sequenced sample was peripheral blood, obtained at surgery. The receptors were gathered from a boy under two years old with hemimegalencephaly and intractable seizures.

V and J are TRBV10-2 and TRBJ2-4; perhaps D is TRBD1 or TRBD2 (6 bases each). Looked up from germline, CDR1 is WSHSY and CDR2 is SAAADI. V was pared by 3 bases and J by 6 bases, with 9 bases between. This CDR3 has 13 residues. The CDR3 DNA sequence: TGCGCCAGCAGTGAAGGAGGGGGAAACATTCAGTACTTC. Amino acid sequence: CASSEGGGNIQYF.

A single count supports this clone. V gene TRBV28 combines with J gene TRBJ2-5; D may be TRBD1 (7 bases). CDR3 length: 16 residues. V lost 6 bases and J lost 5, with 22 bases in between. Germline CDR1 and CDR2: MDHEN and SYDVKM. The CDR3 region has the DNA TGTGCCAGCAGCCCGTGGACAGGAGGGGGCGGGGAGACCCAGTACTTC. Amino acid sequence: CASSPWTGGGGETQYF. Looking up the rest from reference TRBV28 and TRBJ2-5 gives the full variable domain: DVKVTQSSRYLVKRTGEKVFLECVQDMDHENMFWYRQDPGLGLRLIYFSYDVKMKEKGDIPEGYSVSREKKERFSLILESASTNQTSMYLCASSPWTGGGGETQYFGPGTRLLVL.

The rearrangement links TRBV28 to TRBJ2-7, with D possibly matching TRBD1 (6 bases). The CDR3 sequence is 14 residues long. Germline-derived CDR1 and CDR2 are MDHEN and SYDVKM. The V end was cut by 7 bases, the J end by 4 bases, with 17 bases between. CDR3 nucleotides: TGTGCCAGCATCCCCCCGGGACAACCATACGAGCAGTACTTC. The encoded protein is CASIPPGQPYEQYF.

V is TRBV10-3 and J is TRBJ2-5; 13 bases agree with TRBD2. This CDR3 has 15 residues. The V and J ends lost 2 bases and 3 bases, in that order; junction bases with no gene match: 0. Germline values: CDR1 ENHRY, CDR2 SYGVKD. The CDR3 sequence: CAISEGLAGEETQYF. CDR3 nucleotide sequence: TGTGCCATCAGTGAGGGACTAGCGGGAGAAGAGACCCAGTACTTC.

This chain connects TRBV11-2 to TRBJ2-5; D possibly corresponds to TRBD1 (5 bases). Per germline, CDR1 SGHAT and CDR2 FQNNGV. V lost 2 bases, J lost 0 bases, and 7 bases lay in between. CDR3 length: 14 residues. The CDR3 DNA reads as TGTGCCAGCAGCTTAAAGGGGAACCAAGAGACCCAGTACTTC. Translation gives CASSLKGNQETQYF.

This clone was recorded only once. The J gene is TRBJ1-2, the V gene TRBV24-1; D is perhaps TRBD1 (5 bases). The CDR3 extends over 15 amino acids. The germline gives CDR1 KGHDR, CDR2 SFDVKD. V was cut by 4 bases and J by 3 bases, with 14 bases left in between. The DNA for the CDR3 is TGTGCCACCAGTGACACCGACAGTGCGGACTATGGCTACACCTTC. Encoded protein: CATSDTDSADYGYTF.

The rearrangement joins TRBV7-9 to TRBJ2-5, with D hard to call. V dropped 1 base and J dropped 1 base, with 10 bases sitting between them. The CDR3 spans 15 residues. Germline V CDR1 and CDR2: SEHNR, FQNEAQ (reference sequence). The CDR3 bases are TGTGCCAGCAGCTTAGTCGGCGGCCCCCAAGAGACCCAGTACTTC. It codes for CASSLVGGPQETQYF.

This clone occurred once. The chain is built from TRBV20-1 and TRBJ2-7, with D unclear. The V end lost 3 bases, the J end lost 4 bases, and 7 bases lay between the germline ends. CDR1 and CDR2 (germline): DFQATT, SNEGSKA (reference sequence). The CDR3 loop spans 11 amino acids. CDR3 nucleotide sequence: TGCAGTGCTAGCGGTATTTACGAGCAGTACTTC. The encoded protein is CSASGIYEQYF.

V and J are TRBV2 and TRBJ1-1; no clear D gene. Trimming removed 6 bases from V and 1 base from J, with 12 bases in between. The V gene's germline CDR1 is SNHLY and CDR2 FYNNEI. The CDR3 is made up of 14 amino acids. As DNA, the CDR3 is TGTGCCAGCAGAGCACCCCAAGGGAACACTGAAGCTTTCTTT. This sequence encodes CASRAPQGNTEAFF. Based on the CDR3 plus reference TRBV2 and TRBJ1-1, the full variable domain is EPEVTQTPSHQVTQMGQEVILRCVPISNHLYFYWYRQILGQKVEFLVSFYNNEISEKSEIFDDQFSVERPDGSNFTLKIRSTKLEDSAMYFCASRAPQGNTEAFFGQGTRLTVV.

This chain connects TRBV5-1 to TRBJ2-5; D remains unclear. V was pared by 1 base and J by 1 base, with 8 bases between. CDR1 is SGHRS and CDR2 is YFSETQ in the germline V gene. This CDR3 has 14 amino acids. DNA of the CDR3: TGCGCCAGCAGCTTGATCCGGGCCCAAGAGACCCAGTACTTC. Its translation: CASSLIRAQETQYF.

Only one count was recorded for this clone. The chain employs TRBV11-3 and TRBJ2-3; tentatively, D is TRBD1 (5 bases). V was pared by 5 bases and J by 3 bases, with 18 bases between. The germline CDR1 and CDR2 sequences are SGHNT and YENEEA. CDR3 length: 16 residues. CDR3 protein: CASSLIRRERTDTQYF. Here the CDR3 DNA reads TGTGCCAGCAGCCTTATCCGCAGGGAACGGACAGATACGCAGTATTTT.

The genes are TRBV3-1 (or the pseudogene TRBV3-2) and TRBJ2-5; D unresolved. Germline V gene data show CDR1 as LGHDT and CDR2 as YNNKEL (reference sequence). The CDR3 is 11 amino acids. V was shortened by 2 bases and J by 5 bases, with 3 bases between the two germline ends. This CDR3 is CASSQYETQYF. The CDR3 bases are TGTGCCAGCAGCCAATACGAGACCCAGTACTTC.

J is TRBJ2-7 and V is TRBV5-4; D ambiguous. The CDR3 covers 14 residues. The germline V and J ends were trimmed by 4 bases and 0 bases, with 11 bases remaining between them. In germline, CDR1 is SGHNT, CDR2 YYREEE (reference sequence). CDR3 DNA sequence: TGTGCCAGCAGCCCGGTTGGGTCCTCCTACGAGCAGTACTTC. Protein sequence: CASSPVGSSYEQYF.

The V call is TRBV6-5, the J call TRBJ1-2; no reliable D call. V gave up 0 bases and J gave up 3 bases, with 8 bases separating them. The CDR3 loop spans 14 amino acids. Per germline, CDR1 MNHEY and CDR2 SVGAGI. In DNA, the CDR3 is TGTGCCAGCAGTTACTCGGTGGCAGACTATGGCTACACCTTC. Its translation: CASSYSVADYGYTF.

This clone appeared once. The V and J genes are TRBV30 and TRBJ1-3; D unresolved. Germline values: CDR1 GTSNPN, CDR2 SVGIG (reference sequence). The V end lost 1 base, the J end lost 0 bases, and 7 bases lay between the germline ends. The CDR3 extends over 14 amino acids. This CDR3 is CAWSGGYSGNTIYF. The CDR3, as DNA: TGTGCCTGGAGTGGAGGGTACTCTGGAAACACCATATATTTT. Filled out from reference TRBV30 and TRBJ1-3, the complete variable domain reads SQTIHQWPATLVQPVGSPLSLECTVEGTSNPNLYWYRQAAGRGLQLLFYSVGIGQISSEVPQNLSASRPQDRQFILSSKKLLLSDSGFYLCAWSGGYSGNTIYFGEGSWLTVV.

The rearrangement uses TRBV7-3 and TRBJ2-7, with D perhaps TRBD1 or TRBD2 (6 bases each). The V gene lost 5 bases and the J gene lost 0 bases, with 11 bases spanning the gap. CDR1 and CDR2 (germline): SGHTA, FQGTGA. This CDR3 comprises 14 residues. The CDR3 coding sequence is TGTGCCAGCAGCAAGGGGGGTGGCTCCTACGAGCAGTACTTC. It codes for CASSKGGGSYEQYF.

The genes are TRBV19 and TRBJ2-5, with 7 bases fitting TRBD2. Germline CDR1 reads LNHDA; CDR2 reads SQIVND (reference sequence). The CDR3 length is 15 residues. Trimming cost V 6 bases and J 5 bases; bases outside gene matches: 12. The CDR3 region has the DNA TGTGCCAGTAGCACCAGGCGGGGAGGGGACGAGACCCAGTACTTC. Encoded protein: CASSTRRGGDETQYF.

The chain couples TRBV5-6 to TRBJ2-7; no firm D call. There are 14 residues in the CDR3. Trimming left V 0 bases short and J 2 bases short, with 9 bases between. Per germline, CDR1 SGHDT and CDR2 YYEEEE. CDR3 amino acids: CASSLGGATYEQYF. The DNA of the CDR3 is TGTGCCAGCAGCTTGGGAGGTGCTACCTACGAGCAGTACTTC.

In DNA, the CDR3 is TGTGCCAGCAGTGAAGTGGGCGACGTTTGGCAGGGAAGCACAGATACGCAGTATTTT. Its translation is CASSEVGDVWQGSTDTQYF. The chain carries TRBV6-1 and TRBJ2-3; D is perhaps TRBD1 (5 bases). Deletions cut 1 base from V and 0 bases from J, with 20 bases between. The germline CDR1 and CDR2 sequences are MNHNS and SASEGT. The CDR3 extends over 19 amino acids.

This chain connects TRBV29-1 to TRBJ2-5; D may be TRBD2 (6 bases). The V end lost 4 bases, the J end lost 5 bases, and 11 bases lay between the germline ends. Germline CDR1 and CDR2: SQVTM and ANQGSEA. This CDR3 comprises 12 residues. The CDR3 loop is CSVVGLRETQYF. In nucleotides, the CDR3 is TGCAGCGTTGTGGGACTTCGGGAGACCCAGTACTTC.

This clone appeared once. The genes are TRBV5-4 and TRBJ2-5, with D maybe TRBD1 (5 bases). This CDR3 is 15 amino acids long. Germline assignment: CDR1 SGHNT and CDR2 YYREEE (reference sequence). V was pared by 1 base and J by 3 bases, with 13 bases between. This chain's CDR3 is CASSLRTQGEETQYF. CDR3 DNA: TGTGCCAGCAGCTTGAGGACACAAGGGGAAGAGACCCAGTACTTC.

This sequence joins TRBV3-1 (or the pseudogene TRBV3-2) and TRBJ2-1, with 7 bases matching TRBD1. The CDR3 has 12 amino acids. The V gene's germline CDR1 is LGHDT and CDR2 YNNKEL (reference sequence). With 10 bases clipped from V and 8 bases from J, the junction kept 8 bases outside the gene matches. CDR3 in amino acids: CAISTGIDEQFF. CDR3 coding DNA: TGTGCCATTTCGACAGGGATCGATGAGCAGTTCTTC.

In nucleotides, the CDR3 is TGTGCCAGCAGCTTACCGGCGAACGGAAGGAACACTGAAGCTTTCTTT. It specifies CASSLPANGRNTEAFF. The rearrangement links TRBV5-5 to TRBJ1-1; D is uncertain. This CDR3 spans 16 amino acids. Germline CDR1 reads SGHKS; CDR2 reads YYEKEE (reference sequence). V was clipped by 2 bases and J by 1 base, with 15 bases between them.

This clone came up once. The chain uses TRBV5-1 and TRBJ2-5; a weak D match, TRBD2 (6 bases). Deletions cut 3 bases from V and 4 bases from J, with 34 bases between. CDR1 and CDR2 (germline): SGHRS, YFSETQ. There are 21 residues in the CDR3. The CDR3 protein is CASSSQTGRDFPQPRGETQYF. CDR3 DNA: TGCGCCAGCAGCTCACAGACGGGACGGGACTTTCCACAACCCCGGGGAGAGACCCAGTACTTC.

The CDR3 nucleotides read TGCAGTGCTAGTCAGGCGGGACAGGGTAACACCGGGGAGCTGTTTTTT. Its protein is CSASQAGQGNTGELFF. The chain recombines TRBV20-1 with TRBJ2-2, with 9 bases aligning to TRBD1. The CDR3 sequence is 16 residues long. Germline values: CDR1 DFQATT, CDR2 SNEGSKA (reference sequence). Trimming removed 3 bases from V and 2 bases from J; junction bases left unmatched: 7.

The V call is TRBV6-1, the J call TRBJ2-7; possible D gene TRBD2, 6 bases. This CDR3 has 15 residues. The V gene's germline CDR1 is MNHNS and CDR2 SASEGT. V lost 1 base and J lost 0, with 10 bases in between. The CDR3 nucleotides are TGTGCCAGCAGTGAAGGGACGGGAGCCTCCTACGAGCAGTACTTC. Translation: CASSEGTGASYEQYF.

The rearrangement links TRBV4-1 to TRBJ2-3, with 14 positions matching TRBD2. Germline CDR1 reads MGHRA; CDR2 reads YSYEKL. CDR3 length: 16 amino acids. V gave up 1 base and J gave up 4 bases; unmatched junction bases: 1. The CDR3 DNA sequence: TGCGCCAGCAGCCAAGGACTAGCGGGAGGGGCAGATACGCAGTATTTT. This codes for CASSQGLAGGADTQYF.

The chain recombines TRBV7-2 with TRBJ2-3; D gene unclear. The CDR3 totals 15 residues. Trimming left V 0 bases short and J 1 base short, with 8 bases between. Per the germline V gene, CDR1 is SGHTA and CDR2 is FQGNSA. For the CDR3, the DNA is TGTGCCAGCAGCTTAGCGGGAAGTCGCACAGATACGCAGTATTTT. Translating gives CASSLAGSRTDTQYF.

This clone occurred once. The chain employs TRBV19 and TRBJ2-2, with D hard to call. Germline CDR1 is LNHDA and CDR2 is SQIVND (reference sequence). Trimming removed 7 bases from V and 13 bases from J, with 13 bases in between. The CDR3 length is 11 residues. CDR3 DNA sequence: TGTGCCAGTACCACCGGCGATGGGCTGTTTTTT. As protein: CASTTGDGLFF.

The rearrangement joins TRBV5-6 to TRBJ1-5, with D tentatively TRBD1 (6 bases). The CDR3 totals 17 residues. CDR1 and CDR2 from the germline V gene are SGHDT and YYEEEE. V was pared by 0 bases and J by 7 bases, with 20 bases between. DNA of the CDR3: TGTGCCAGCAGCTTGGCCAAAGGGGGGAAGGGTAACCAGCCCCAGCATTTT. Protein: CASSLAKGGKGNQPQHF.